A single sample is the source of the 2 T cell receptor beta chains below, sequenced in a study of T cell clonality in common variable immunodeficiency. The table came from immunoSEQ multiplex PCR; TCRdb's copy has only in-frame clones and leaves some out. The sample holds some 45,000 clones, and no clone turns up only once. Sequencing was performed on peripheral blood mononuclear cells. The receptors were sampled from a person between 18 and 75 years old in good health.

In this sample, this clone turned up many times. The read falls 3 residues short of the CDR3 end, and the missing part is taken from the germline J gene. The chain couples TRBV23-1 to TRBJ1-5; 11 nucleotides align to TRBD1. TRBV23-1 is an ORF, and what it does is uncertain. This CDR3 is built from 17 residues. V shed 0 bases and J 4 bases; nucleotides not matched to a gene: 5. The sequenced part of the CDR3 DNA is TGCGCCAGCAGTCAATCGCGGGACAGGGGGTGGAATCAGCCC. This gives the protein CASSQSRDRGWNQP. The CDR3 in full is CASSQSRDRGWNQPQHF.

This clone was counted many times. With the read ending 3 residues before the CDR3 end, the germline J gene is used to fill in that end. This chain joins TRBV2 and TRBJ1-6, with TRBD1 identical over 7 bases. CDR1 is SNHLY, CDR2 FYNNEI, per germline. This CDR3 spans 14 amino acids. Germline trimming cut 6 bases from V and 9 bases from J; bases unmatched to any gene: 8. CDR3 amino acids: CASRPGGGSSPLHF. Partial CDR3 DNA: TGTGCCAGCAGACCAGGGGGAGGCTCTTCACCC.